The clone carrying this T cell receptor (beta chain) appeared many times. Its antigen remains unidentified. Individual cDNA molecules were tagged with unique molecular identifiers, the study reported. One entry per CDR3 protein results from TCRdb running MiXCR on the 5' RACE reads. The data contain about 87,000 distinct CDR3 sequences, around 13% of them singletons. This sample is part of a study of early T cells in non-severe SARS-CoV-2 infection. Study as a whole: Bulk RNA taken from unsorted whole blood was sequenced, leaving chains unpaired.

Study-level findings and limits: Private and CD4 specificities were missed by VDJdb matching, skewed to anti-spike CD8.

The germline V gene has CDR1 SGHVS and CDR2 FNYEAQ. The CDR3 length is 19 residues. Trimming cost V 1 base and J 1 base; bases outside gene matches: 8. The chain employs TRBV7-6 and TRBJ2-3; TRBD2 matches 13 bases. Sequenced: whole blood. This receptor was taken from an adult who was a healthcare worker with PCR-confirmed SARS-CoV-2 infection or an uninfected control (not recorded which). This CDR3 reads CASSLGLTSGGPGTDTQYF. CDR3 coding DNA: TGTGCCAGCAGCTTAGGACTGACTAGCGGGGGGCCCGGCACAGATACGCAGTATTTT. Complete variable domain (other parts from reference TRBV7-6 and TRBJ2-3): GAGVSQSPRYKVTKRGQDVALRCDPISGHVSLYWYRQALGQGPEFLTYFNYEAQQDKSGLPNDRFSAERPEGSISTLTIQRTEQRDSAMYRCASSLGLTSGGPGTDTQYFGPGTRLTVL.